This TCR beta chain was captured in a study of shared clonotypes between healthy human individuals. The overall study: Three plates each covered CD4 naive and memory; CD8 naive two, CD8 memory one.

Sequenced by immunoSEQ multiplex PCR; TCRdb stores in-frame clones only, minus some. Of 300,000 to 400,000 clones in the sample, around four fifths are singletons; the top ten hold around 9.3%. This clone was seen more than once but under ten times. Other DNA sequences from this sample encode an identical CDR3 as well. HIV-negative, healthy adults without recent acute infections or vaccinations were the donors. In the CD4+ fraction, cells were divided into CD45RA+ naive and CD45RA-negative memory subsets. The sample comprised memory CD4+ T cells sorted from blood. The subset here: CD45RA-negative fraction. The clonotype comes from a young man in good health.

The CDR3 reads CASSLRGTSTDTQYF. The CDR3 DNA follows: TGTGCCAGCAGCTTAAGGGGGACTAGCACAGATACGCAGTATTTT. The chain links TRBV11-2 to TRBJ2-3, with D possibly called TRBD1 or TRBD2 (6 bases each). The CDR3 totals 15 residues. Trimming took 2 bases from V and 0 from J, leaving 9 bases between them. Germline CDR1 is SGHAT and CDR2 is FQNNGV.